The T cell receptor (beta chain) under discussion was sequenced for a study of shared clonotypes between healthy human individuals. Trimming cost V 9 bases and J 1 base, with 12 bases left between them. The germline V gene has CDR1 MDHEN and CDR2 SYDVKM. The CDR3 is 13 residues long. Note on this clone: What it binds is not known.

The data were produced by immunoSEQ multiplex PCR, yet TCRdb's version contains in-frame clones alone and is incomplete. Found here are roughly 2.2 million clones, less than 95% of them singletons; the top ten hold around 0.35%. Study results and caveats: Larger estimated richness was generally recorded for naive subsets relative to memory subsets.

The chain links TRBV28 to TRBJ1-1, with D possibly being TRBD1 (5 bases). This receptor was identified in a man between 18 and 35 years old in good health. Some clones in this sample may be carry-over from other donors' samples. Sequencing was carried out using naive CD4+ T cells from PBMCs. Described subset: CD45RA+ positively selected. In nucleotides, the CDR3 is TGTGCCAGTATCTGGGGGGGGAACACTGAAGCTTTCTTT. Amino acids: CASIWGGNTEAFF. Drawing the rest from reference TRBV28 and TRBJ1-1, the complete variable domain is DVKVTQSSRYLVKRTGEKVFLECVQDMDHENMFWYRQDPGLGLRLIYFSYDVKMKEKGDIPEGYSVSREKKERFSLILESASTNQTSMYLCASIWGGNTEAFFGQGTRLTVV.